Shown below are 25 T cell receptor beta chains from a single sample sequenced in a study of T cells in Graves' hyperthyroidism and ophthalmopathy. It was RNA transcripts that yielded the amplified TCR beta CDR3 regions. A set of HTBI primers served as the primers for a first-round RT-PCR of the TCR CDR3. TCRdb re-derived calls from the multiplex PCR reads in MiXCR, one entry per CDR3 protein. The table lists around 620,000 distinct CDR3 sequences, over 12% of them singletons, with over 6% in the top ten. The sequenced material came from blood. Every receptor here comes from a woman younger than 30 with Graves' ophthalmopathy.

This clonotype was seen more than once but under ten times. This rearrangement joins TRBV18 to TRBJ2-1; 7 positions match TRBD1. The CDR3 runs to 12 residues. J gave up 9 bases and V 6 bases, and 5 bases lay outside the gene matches. The germline V gene has CDR1 KGHSH and CDR2 LQKENI. The CDR3 spells CASSGQRFEQFF. CDR3 in DNA: TGTGCCAGCTCGGGACAGCGCTTTGAGCAGTTCTTC.

A word on this clonotype: A single base separates this from a much larger clone, so it may be a read error. As the CDR3 is not closed by the conserved phenylalanine or tryptophan, this likely results from a read error. The gene calls are TRBV4-1 and TRBJ1-1; D gene ambiguous. V lost 4 bases and J 4 bases, leaving 28 bases between the germline ends. The germline gives CDR1 MGHRA, CDR2 YSYEKL. The CDR3 covers 19 residues. For the CDR3, the DNA is TGCGCCAGCAGCCCCCGCAGGTACCAGAGCGTCCGGGGAGGCACTGAAGCTTTCCTT. As protein: CASSPRRYQSVRGGTEAFL.

In regard to this clonotype: A read error may produce the germline difference seen at one junction end. The V call is TRBV12-3 or TRBV12-4, the J call TRBJ1-5; D gene ambiguous. The CDR3 consists of 13 residues. CDR3 sequence reads: CASSPGPVGPQHF. CDR3 sequence (DNA): TGTGCCAGCAGCCCGGGCCCCGTTGGGCCCCAGCACTTT.

This clonotype was seen at least ten times. The chain is built from TRBV20-1 and TRBJ1-5; a weak D match, TRBD1 (6 bases). Between the trimmed V and J ends, which lost 0 bases and 6 bases, there was a span of 12 bases. CDR1 is DFQATT, CDR2 SNEGSKA, per germline (reference sequence). The length of the CDR3 is 14 residues. The CDR3 here is CSARDLGAGQPQHF. CDR3 in DNA: TGCAGTGCTAGAGATCTGGGGGCGGGTCAGCCCCAGCATTTT.

The chain uses TRBV9 and TRBJ1-4, with 7 bases aligning to TRBD1. J gave up 4 bases and V 4 bases, and 13 bases lay outside the gene matches. The germline gives CDR1 SGDLS, CDR2 YYNGEE. The CDR3 consists of 17 residues. The CDR3 loop reads CASSKGGGQPNNEKLFF. The CDR3 region has the DNA TGTGCCAGCAGCAAAGGAGGGGGACAGCCTAATAATGAAAAACTGTTTTTT.

This clonotype has at least ten counts. The rearrangement links TRBV13 to TRBJ2-7; 10 bases are a match to TRBD1. The V gene's germline CDR1 is PRHDT and CDR2 FYEKMQ (reference sequence). Trimming removed 8 bases from V and 7 bases from J; junction bases left unmatched: 8. CDR3 size: 13 residues. CDR3: CASSPGTGDEQYF. The CDR3 nucleotides read TGTGCCAGCTCACCAGGGACAGGGGATGAGCAGTACTTC.

The chain uses TRBV27 and TRBJ2-3, with D possibly TRBD1 on 5 matching bases. Trimming pared 0 bases from V and 0 bases from J, leaving 13 bases between. There are 17 residues in the CDR3. CDR1 and CDR2 from the germline V gene are MNHEY and SMNVEV (reference sequence). The CDR3 coding sequence is TGTGCCAGCAGTTTATCGTTCCGGACACTCAGCACAGATACGCAGTATTTT. Protein: CASSLSFRTLSTDTQYF.

V and J are TRBV6-2 or TRBV6-3 and TRBJ2-1, with D possibly being TRBD2 (5 bases). The CDR3 extends over 11 amino acids. V lost 6 bases and J 9 bases, leaving 9 bases between the germline ends. The V gene's germline CDR1 is MNHEY and CDR2 SVGEGT. The CDR3 spells CASSAGLEQFF. In nucleotides, the CDR3 is TGTGCCAGCAGCGCTGGACTTGAGCAGTTCTTC.

The sample holds many counts of this clonotype. The chain uses TRBV12-3 or TRBV12-4 and TRBJ1-2; 7 bases agree with TRBD1. The V gene end was trimmed by 6 bases and the J gene end by 7 bases; junction bases not matched to a gene: 14. The CDR3 has 15 residues. This chain's CDR3 is CASSGQARGYSGYTF. DNA for the CDR3: TGTGCCAGCAGCGGACAGGCGAGGGGCTATAGTGGCTACACCTTC.

This clonotype appeared many times. V gene TRBV30 combines with J gene TRBJ2-7; D possibly matches TRBD1 or TRBD2 (5 bases each). V was shortened by 7 bases and J by 2 bases, with 15 bases between the two germline ends. Germline lookup yields CDR1 GTSNPN and CDR2 SVGIG (reference sequence). The CDR3 runs 13 residues. DNA for the CDR3: TGTGCCTTCGGGGCCCATCCCCCCTACGAGCAGTACTTC. Amino acids: CAFGAHPPYEQYF.

This clonotype was recorded many times. One end of the junction varies from germline; a read error may be responsible. The chain has TRBV6-2 or TRBV6-3 and TRBJ2-7; weak D call: TRBD2 (6 bases). The germline gives CDR1 MNHEY, CDR2 SVGEGT. The CDR3 has 16 residues. CDR3: CASSYSGLPGDYEQYF. CDR3 sequence (DNA): TGTGCCAGCAGCTACTCCGGGCTTCCGGGAGACTACGAGCAGTACTTC.

This clonotype has only a few counts. The V gene is TRBV2, the J gene TRBJ1-5; D not resolved. From germline, CDR1 is SNHLY and CDR2 FYNNEI. The CDR3 contains 12 residues. V lost 8 bases, J lost 7 bases, and 12 bases lay in between. CDR3 DNA sequence: TGTGCCAGCCGGGTGGAGAGGCAGCCCCAGCATTTT. It yields the protein CASRVERQPQHF.

This clonotype was observed many times. V and J are TRBV27 and TRBJ1-5; 7 bases map to TRBD1. The germline V gene encodes CDR1 MNHEY and CDR2 SMNVEV (reference sequence). CDR3 length equals 15 residues. The V gene end was trimmed by 6 bases and the J gene end by 0 bases; junction bases not matched to a gene: 5. CDR3 region: CASSQGGYSNQPQHF. Here the CDR3 DNA reads TGTGCCAGCAGCCAAGGGGGCTATAGCAATCAGCCCCAGCATTTT.

This clonotype has a handful of counts. The gene calls are TRBV7-8 and TRBJ1-3; unclear D gene. Trimming removed 1 base from V and 0 bases from J, with 19 bases in between. Germline V gives CDR1 SGHVS, CDR2 FQNEAQ. This CDR3 comprises 19 residues. The CDR3 reads CASSLEREGRLSSGNTIYF. Written as DNA, the CDR3 is TGTGCCAGCAGCTTAGAGCGCGAAGGACGACTGAGCTCTGGAAACACCATATATTTT.

This clonotype was found many times. The V gene is TRBV12-3 or TRBV12-4, the J gene TRBJ1-1; D perhaps matches TRBD1 (5 bases). The CDR3 is 14 residues long. Trimming shortened V by 1 base and J by 6 bases, and 12 bases separated the two germline ends. CDR3 protein: CASSLGLGTPEAFF. In DNA, the CDR3 is TGTGCCAGCAGTTTAGGACTAGGGACGCCTGAAGCTTTCTTT.

This clonotype was observed at least ten times. The rearrangement links TRBV20-1 to TRBJ2-5, with D perhaps given as TRBD1 or TRBD2 (5 bases each). The CDR3 consists of 15 residues. Trimming cost V 3 bases and J 3 bases, with 17 bases left between them. The germline CDR1 and CDR2 sequences are DFQATT and SNEGSKA (reference sequence). The CDR3, as DNA: TGCAGTGCTAGGGATTCGGGGACGGAGAAAGAGACCCAGTACTTC. As protein: CSARDSGTEKETQYF.

This clonotype came up a few times. The chain couples TRBV7-6 to TRBJ2-3; 8 nucleotides line up with TRBD2. Losses at the gene ends were 1 base for V and 5 bases for J; bases not matched to a gene: 5. This CDR3 is built from 15 residues. From germline, CDR1 is SGHVS and CDR2 FNYEAQ. CDR3 sequence (DNA): TGTGCCAGCAGCTTAGAAACGGGAGGGGGAGATACGCAGTATTTT. Its protein product is CASSLETGGGDTQYF.

A remark on this clonotype: Possible read error: a much larger clone is one base away. This chain joins TRBV20-1 and TRBJ2-1, with 9 bases fitting TRBD2. V shed 0 bases and J 6 bases; nucleotides not matched to a gene: 9. CDR1 is DFQATT, CDR2 SNEGSKA, per germline (reference sequence). This CDR3 has 16 residues. The CDR3 DNA reads TGCAGTGCTAGAGATGGGGGGACTAGCAGTATCAATGAGCAGTTCTTC. Protein product: CSARDGGTSSINEQFF.

On this clonotype itself: A read error may account for a junction end that differs from germline. The CDR3 DNA follows: TGCGCCAGCAGCCCCCGCTTAGCGGGATTTAAGAATGAGCAGTTCTTC. It codes for CASSPRLAGFKNEQFF. The rearrangement links TRBV6-2 or TRBV6-3 to TRBJ2-1; the match to TRBD2 covers 8 bases. Germline V lookup: CDR1 MNHEY, CDR2 SVGEGT. The CDR3 is 16 residues long.

This clonotype was detected ten times or more. The V and J genes are TRBV7-9 and TRBJ2-3; 12 bases are shared with TRBD2. The germline CDR1 and CDR2 sequences are SEHNR and FQNEAQ (reference sequence). The V gene end was trimmed by 4 bases and the J gene end by 6 bases; junction bases not matched to a gene: 8. The CDR3 is 16 residues long. CDR3 sequence reads: CASSWETSGSWDTQYF. The CDR3 nucleotides are TGTGCCAGCAGCTGGGAGACTAGCGGGAGTTGGGATACGCAGTATTTT.

Ten or more counts support this clonotype. The J gene is TRBJ2-1, the V gene TRBV28, with TRBD1 as a possible D gene (5 bases). The CDR3 loop spans 17 amino acids. Trimming removed 1 base from V and 0 bases from J, with 13 bases in between. Germline lookup yields CDR1 MDHEN and CDR2 SYDVKM. The DNA of the CDR3 is TGTGCCAGCAGTTTATCCAGAGACAGCTTCTCCTACAATGAGCAGTTCTTC. Translated, it gives CASSLSRDSFSYNEQFF.

A word on this clonotype: This may be a read error: a much more frequent sequence differs by one nucleotide. The V and J genes are TRBV12-3 or TRBV12-4 and TRBJ2-2; D is possibly TRBD1 (6 bases). V lost 2 bases, J lost 13 bases, and 14 bases lay in between. CDR3 length equals 13 residues. This chain's CDR3 is CASSLSEQGWLFF. Written as DNA, the CDR3 is TGTGCCAGCAGTTTATCTGAACAGGGCTGGCTGTTTTTT.

The rearrangement joins TRBV24-1 to TRBJ2-7; D unresolved. Between the trimmed V and J ends, which lost 9 bases and 0 bases, there was a span of 11 bases. The germline gives CDR1 KGHDR, CDR2 SFDVKD. This CDR3 is 13 amino acids long. The CDR3 DNA reads TGTGCCACCGGTAGCAGAGGCTCCTACGAGCAGTACTTC. Its translation is CATGSRGSYEQYF.

Details on this clonotype: Compared with germline, one end of the junction differs, possibly owing to a read error. The genes are TRBV7-9 and TRBJ2-5; perhaps TRBD1 as D (5 bases). The CDR3 runs to 17 residues. CDR1 is SEHNR, CDR2 FQNEAQ, per germline (reference sequence). The CDR3 region is CASSQGTSNTLQETQYF. The CDR3 DNA reads as TGTGCTAGCAGCCAGGGAACTTCAAATACCCTCCAAGAGACCCAGTACTTC.

The chain recombines TRBV7-9 with TRBJ1-2, with 8 nucleotides matching TRBD1. V was clipped by 3 bases and J by 8 bases; unmatched bases: 17. The CDR3 length is 17 residues. CDR1 and CDR2 (germline): SEHNR, FQNEAQ (reference sequence). The CDR3 DNA sequence: TGTGCCAGCAGCTTTCCCCGCGGGGCAGGGGGCTCGAGGGGCTACACCTTC. Protein: CASSFPRGAGGSRGYTF.